The 5 T cell receptor beta chains presented below share a single source sample, sequenced in a study of beta chain features in type 1 diabetes (dated by TCRdb to the late 2010s). Receptor libraries were prepared by the immunoSEQ multiplex PCR assay. All of the isolated RNA was reverse transcribed with the High Capacity cDNA Reverse Transcription Kit, so expressed TCRB transcripts were sequenced. This immuneACCESS table, as held by TCRdb, lists in-frame sequences with V and J called but not all clones. Of the missing ones, under half trace to an unresolved V gene in checked studies; the others have no known cause. The sample includes around 330,000 clones, with roughly 9.6% observed a single time. The ten largest clonotypes hold around 0.015% of the sample. The specimen sequenced was naive CD4+ T cells from blood. Explained via the paper, the cell subset or site label denotes: true naive CD4+ T cells. The source of these receptors is a woman aged 30 to 39 in good health.

This clone was recorded once. The chain combines TRBV5-5 with TRBJ2-7; tentative D call: TRBD1 (6 bases). The CDR3 extends over 14 amino acids. Trimming removed 3 bases from V and 3 bases from J, with 13 bases in between. CDR1 and CDR2 from the germline V gene are SGHKS and YYEKEE (reference sequence). In DNA form, the CDR3 reads TGTGCCAGCAGCTCGTGGGGGCACATCTACGAGCAGTACTTC. Translated, it gives CASSSWGHIYEQYF.

This clone has more than one count but fewer than ten. The chain carries TRBV7-9 and TRBJ2-3; TRBD2 aligns across 9 bases. V lost 9 bases and J lost 2; bases outside the gene matches: 9. The CDR3 extends over 15 amino acids. CDR1 and CDR2 (germline): SEHNR, FQNEAQ (reference sequence). CDR3 amino acids: CASTPGLAPTDTQYF. The CDR3 DNA is TGTGCCAGTACCCCTGGACTAGCGCCCACAGATACGCAGTATTTT.

The rearrangement uses TRBV2 and TRBJ1-5, with 7 positions matching TRBD1. Germline values: CDR1 SNHLY, CDR2 FYNNEI. Unmatched junction bases numbered 6, after V lost 7 bases and J lost 6 bases. The CDR3 is 13 residues long. As DNA, the CDR3 is TGTGCCAGCATGGTTACAGGGGTTCAGCCCCAGCATTTT. This encodes CASMVTGVQPQHF.

This clone has a handful of counts. Other DNA sequences of this sample code for an identical CDR3. The genes are TRBV10-3 and TRBJ1-2, with D possibly TRBD1 on 5 matching bases. The CDR3 is 14 residues long. Germline V CDR1 and CDR2: ENHRY, SYGVKD. The V end was cut by 0 bases, the J end by 4 bases, with 9 bases between. The CDR3 bases are TGTGCCATCAGTGAGTCGGGTCAGGGCTATGGCTACACCTTC. This sequence encodes CAISESGQGYGYTF.

The chain links TRBV18 to TRBJ2-5, with 7 positions matching TRBD2. V lost 2 bases, J lost 0 bases, and 6 bases stayed unmatched. Germline V gene data show CDR1 as KGHSH and CDR2 as LQKENI. The CDR3 consists of 16 residues. CDR3 residues: CASSPRGGGDQETQYF. CDR3 coding DNA: TGTGCCAGCTCACCAAGAGGCGGGGGAGACCAAGAGACCCAGTACTTC. Variable domain in full (rest from reference TRBV18 and TRBJ2-5): NAGVMQNPRHLVRRRGQEARLRCSPMKGHSHVYWYRQLPEEGLKFMVYLQKENIIDESGMPKERFSAEFPKEGPSILRIQQVVRGDSAAYFCASSPRGGGDQETQYFGPGTRLLVL.